The present entry profiles one TCR beta chain with its context. Its antigen is still unknown. This record belongs to a study of cytomegalovirus exposure and HLA in healthy donors. This CDR3 has 17 amino acids. The V gene end was trimmed by 4 bases and the J gene end by 1 base; junction bases not matched to a gene: 12. From germline, CDR1 is SGHRS and CDR2 YFSETQ. Clones were read by immunoSEQ multiplex PCR, and TCRdb kept only the in-frame ones, dropping some. The table lists 150,000 to 200,000 clones, 85% of them singletons, with roughly 15% in the top ten. Study outcomes and limitations: Investigators reported about 160 TCR beta chains as tied to cytomegalovirus.

The source is a man aged 18 to 30 in good health and CMV-seropositive. Sequenced sample: PBMCs. The chain employs TRBV5-1 and TRBJ2-3; TRBD2 aligns across 7 bases. The CDR3: CASSPSTAGDGTDTQYF. CDR3 sequence (DNA): TGCGCCAGCAGCCCATCCACGGCGGGAGACGGCACAGATACGCAGTATTTT.